This TCR beta chain stems from a study of T cells in pancreatic ductal adenocarcinoma. Study observations and caveats: Tumor and blood clonality did not differ significantly, about 0.11 versus 0.072. The resected cohort was biased toward the minority with early-stage disease. Blood had more productive templates and around 8.2-fold more unique clonotypes than tumor. Enrichment of CD45RO+ effector over naive T cells in tumors may bias clonality.

Only in-frame clones appear in the TCRdb table, and some are missing; sequencing was by immunoSEQ multiplex PCR. The sample has more than 85,000 clones; roughly 96% are singletons. The selected patients with pancreatic ductal adenocarcinoma had surgery but no neoadjuvant therapy. With regard to this clone: The target antigen is unknown.

V lost 5 bases to trimming and J lost 7 bases; unmatched junction nucleotides: 8. The CDR3 runs to 15 residues. Germline V lookup: CDR1 SGHTA, CDR2 FQGNSA. This TCR was recovered from a human donor with pancreatic ductal adenocarcinoma. The sequenced sample was PBMCs. The genes are TRBV7-2 and TRBJ2-1; TRBD1 matches at 10 bases. The CDR3 DNA sequence: TGTGCCAGCAGCATAGGACAGGGGGTCGGTAATGAGCAGTTCTTC. This codes for CASSIGQGVGNEQFF. The complete variable domain, with remaining parts taken from reference TRBV7-2 and TRBJ2-1, reads GAGVSQSPSNKVTEKGKDVELRCDPISGHTALYWYRQSLGQGLEFLIYFQGNSAPDKSGLPSDRFSAERTGGSVSTLTIQRTQQEDSAVYLCASSIGQGVGNEQFFGPGTRLTVL.